A single sample is the source of the 4 T cell receptor beta chains below, sequenced in a study of cytomegalovirus exposure and HLA in healthy donors. Vbeta (60) and Jbeta (13) primers were used in the PCR. Here immunoSEQ multiplex PCR was the method, and the copy in TCRdb shows in-frame clones only, minus some. Among about 69,000 clones listed, about 74% were seen once. The sample taken for sequencing was PBMCs. Receptors were obtained from a woman aged 55-70 years in good health and CMV-seropositive.

The chain has TRBV5-4 and TRBJ2-7; 13 nucleotides match TRBD2. From germline, CDR1 is SGHNT and CDR2 YYREEE (reference sequence). V shed 0 bases and J 5 bases; nucleotides not matched to a gene: 2. The CDR3 extends over 15 amino acids. CDR3 region: CASSLVGLAGDEQYF. Here the CDR3 DNA reads TGTGCCAGCAGCTTGGTTGGACTAGCGGGAGACGAGCAGTACTTC.

The CDR3 loop is CASSYSTESNQPQHF. The CDR3 DNA sequence: TGTGCCAGCAGTTACTCGACAGAGTCCAATCAGCCCCAGCATTTT. The chain combines TRBV6-6 with TRBJ1-5; TRBD1 is a possible D gene (5 bases). There are 15 residues in the CDR3. Germline V gives CDR1 MNHNY, CDR2 SVGAGI (reference sequence). V was clipped by 0 bases and J by 3 bases, with 9 bases between them.

The chain has TRBV4-1 and TRBJ2-7; 9 bases line up with TRBD2. V lost 10 bases and J lost 2; bases outside the gene matches: 15. Per germline, CDR1 MGHRA and CDR2 YSYEKL. This CDR3 comprises 16 residues. In nucleotides, the CDR3 is TGCGCCAACCCGGACTCCCCAGCGGGAGGTCCCTACGAGCAGTACTTC. Residues: CANPDSPAGGPYEQYF.

The chain uses TRBV27 and TRBJ1-1; the D is unclear. The CDR3 length is 13 residues. The V end was cut by 2 bases, the J end by 6 bases, with 10 bases between. Germline CDR1 reads MNHEY; CDR2 reads SMNVEV (reference sequence). The CDR3, as DNA: TGTGCCAGCAGTTTAGCCAGGATGGCTGAAGCTTTCTTT. It is translated as CASSLARMAEAFF.